The 7 T cell receptor beta chains below come from one sample, sequenced in a study of T cell changes during pregnancy in multiple sclerosis. Repertoires were generated with immunoSEQ multiplex PCR, while TCRdb's copy carries only in-frame clones and drops some. The table includes roughly 110,000 clones, around nine tenths detected once. Sequenced material: peripheral blood, taken in the third trimester of pregnancy. These receptors all come from a female donor with multiple sclerosis, enrolled in a pregnancy study.

This clone was seen only once. The chain couples TRBV6-1 to TRBJ2-2; D possibly corresponds to TRBD1 (6 bases). The CDR3 runs 14 residues. In germline, CDR1 is MNHNS, CDR2 SASEGT. The V end was cut by 6 bases, the J end by 0 bases, with 8 bases between. The CDR3 DNA sequence: TGTGCCAGCAGCCGGGACACGAACACCGGGGAGCTGTTTTTT. Protein product: CASSRDTNTGELFF.

The V call is TRBV14, the J call TRBJ2-7, with unresolved D. Trimming removed 4 bases from V and 0 bases from J, with 16 bases in between. Per germline, CDR1 SGHDN and CDR2 FVKESK. The CDR3 loop spans 16 amino acids. Here the CDR3 reads CASSRRSARSSYEQYF. In nucleotides, the CDR3 is TGTGCCAGCAGCCGCCGCAGTGCAAGAAGCTCCTACGAGCAGTACTTC.

CDR3 loop: CASSLLAGHNEQFF. The CDR3 nucleotides are TGCGCCAGCAGCTTACTAGCGGGACATAATGAGCAGTTCTTC. The V and J genes are TRBV5-1 and TRBJ2-1, with 10 bases fitting TRBD2. With 2 bases clipped from V and 7 bases from J, the junction kept 3 bases outside the gene matches. Germline CDR1 SGHRS, CDR2 YFSETQ. The CDR3 runs to 14 residues.

Note on this clone: At one boundary the junction diverges from the germline segment, which might be a read error. The V call is TRBV13, the J call TRBJ1-1; D uncertain. CDR1 and CDR2 from the germline V gene are PRHDT and FYEKMQ (reference sequence). The CDR3 covers 14 residues. The CDR3: CASSLGRRSTEAFF. DNA of the CDR3: TGTGCCAGCAGCCTAGGACGGCGGAGCACTGAAGCTTTCTTT.

The V gene is TRBV2, the J gene TRBJ1-2, with D possibly matching TRBD1 (6 bases). CDR1 is SNHLY and CDR2 is FYNNEI in the germline V gene. Deletions cut 6 bases from V and 5 bases from J, with 10 bases between. CDR3 length: 12 residues. For the CDR3, the DNA is TGTGCCAGCAGGAAAGGGGGTTATGGCTACACCTTC. Translation gives CASRKGGYGYTF.

The V call is TRBV10-1, the J call TRBJ2-1; D is possibly TRBD2 (6 bases). Deletions cut 3 bases from V and 5 bases from J, with 11 bases between. The germline gives CDR1 WNHNN, CDR2 SYGVQD (reference sequence). The length of the CDR3 is 14 residues. The CDR3 DNA reads as TGCGCCAGCAGTGACCCTAGCGCGAACAATGAGCAGTTCTTC. Protein product: CASSDPSANNEQFF.

The V gene is TRBV5-1, the J gene TRBJ1-1; TRBD1 matches at 7 bases. Germline V gives CDR1 SGHRS, CDR2 YFSETQ. The CDR3 is 14 amino acids. V lost 6 bases and J lost 6; bases outside the gene matches: 11. This CDR3 is CASNDRQGGAEAFF. CDR3 DNA: TGCGCCAGCAACGATCGACAGGGAGGCGCTGAAGCTTTCTTT.